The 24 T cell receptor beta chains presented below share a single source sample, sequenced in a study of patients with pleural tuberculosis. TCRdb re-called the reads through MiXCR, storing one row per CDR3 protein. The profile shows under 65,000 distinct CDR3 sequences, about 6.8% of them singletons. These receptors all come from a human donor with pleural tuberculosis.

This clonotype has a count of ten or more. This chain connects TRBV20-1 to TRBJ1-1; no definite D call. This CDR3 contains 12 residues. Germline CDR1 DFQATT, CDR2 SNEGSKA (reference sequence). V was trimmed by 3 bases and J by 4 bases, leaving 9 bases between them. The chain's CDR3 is CSASAGFTEAFF. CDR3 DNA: TGCAGTGCTAGCGCAGGATTCACTGAAGCTTTCTTT.

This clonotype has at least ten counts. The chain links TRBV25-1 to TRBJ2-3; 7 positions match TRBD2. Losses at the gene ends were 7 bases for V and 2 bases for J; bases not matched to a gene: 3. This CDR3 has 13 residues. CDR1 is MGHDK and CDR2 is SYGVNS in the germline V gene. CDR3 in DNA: TGTGCCAGCATGGGAGGGTTCACAGATACGCAGTATTTT. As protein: CASMGGFTDTQYF.

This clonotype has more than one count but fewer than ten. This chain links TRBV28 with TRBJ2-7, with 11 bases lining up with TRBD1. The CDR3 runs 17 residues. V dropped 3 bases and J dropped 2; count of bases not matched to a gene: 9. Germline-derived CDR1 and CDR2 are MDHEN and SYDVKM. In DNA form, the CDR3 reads TGTGCCAGCAGTTTCGCGGGGACAGGGGGACCAACCTACGAGCAGTACTTC. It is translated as CASSFAGTGGPTYEQYF.

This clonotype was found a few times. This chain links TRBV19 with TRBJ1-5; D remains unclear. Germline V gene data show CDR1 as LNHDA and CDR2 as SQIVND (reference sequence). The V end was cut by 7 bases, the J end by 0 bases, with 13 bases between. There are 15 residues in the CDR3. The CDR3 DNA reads TGTGCCAGTACCCCCGAGTGGGATAGCAATCAGCCCCAGCATTTT. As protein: CASTPEWDSNQPQHF.

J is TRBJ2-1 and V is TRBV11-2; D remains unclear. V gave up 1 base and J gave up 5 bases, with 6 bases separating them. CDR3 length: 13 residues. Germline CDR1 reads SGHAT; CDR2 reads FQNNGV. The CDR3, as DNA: TGTGCCAGCAGCTTAGGAGTCAACAATGAGCAGTTCTTC. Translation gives CASSLGVNNEQFF.

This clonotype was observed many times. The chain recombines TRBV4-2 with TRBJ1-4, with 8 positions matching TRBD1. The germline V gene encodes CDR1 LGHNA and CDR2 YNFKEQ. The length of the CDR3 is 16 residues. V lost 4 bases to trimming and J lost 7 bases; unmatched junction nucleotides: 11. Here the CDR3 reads CASSPNRQGASEKLFF. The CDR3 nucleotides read TGTGCCAGCAGCCCGAACCGCCAGGGGGCCAGTGAAAAACTGTTTTTT.

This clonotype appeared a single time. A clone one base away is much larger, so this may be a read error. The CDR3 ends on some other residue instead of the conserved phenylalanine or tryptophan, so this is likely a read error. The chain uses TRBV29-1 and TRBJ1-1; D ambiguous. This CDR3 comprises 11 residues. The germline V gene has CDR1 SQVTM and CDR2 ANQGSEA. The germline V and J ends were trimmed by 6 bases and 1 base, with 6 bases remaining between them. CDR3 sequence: CSVIRNTEAFS. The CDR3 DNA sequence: TGCAGCGTGATTAGGAACACTGAAGCTTTCTCT.

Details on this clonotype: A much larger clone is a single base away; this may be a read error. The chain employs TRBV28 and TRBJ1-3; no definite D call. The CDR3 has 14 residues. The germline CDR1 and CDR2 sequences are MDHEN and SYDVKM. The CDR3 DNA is TGTGCCAGCAGTTTTGGCCGGATGGGAAACGCCATATATTTT. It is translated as CASSFGRMGNAIYF.

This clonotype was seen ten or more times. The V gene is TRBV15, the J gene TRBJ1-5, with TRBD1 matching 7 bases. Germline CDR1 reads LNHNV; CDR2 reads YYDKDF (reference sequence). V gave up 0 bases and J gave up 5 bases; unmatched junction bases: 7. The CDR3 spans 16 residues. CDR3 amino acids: CATSRDRRQGDQPQHF. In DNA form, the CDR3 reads TGTGCCACCAGCAGAGATCGGAGACAGGGCGATCAGCCCCAGCATTTT.

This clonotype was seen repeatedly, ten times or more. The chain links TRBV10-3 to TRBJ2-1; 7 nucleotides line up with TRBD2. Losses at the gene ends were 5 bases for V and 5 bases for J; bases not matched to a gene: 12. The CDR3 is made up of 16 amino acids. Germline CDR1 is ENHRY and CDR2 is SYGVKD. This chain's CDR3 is CAISPVTTSADNEQFF. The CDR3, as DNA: TGTGCCATCAGTCCCGTTACTACTAGCGCGGACAATGAGCAGTTCTTC.

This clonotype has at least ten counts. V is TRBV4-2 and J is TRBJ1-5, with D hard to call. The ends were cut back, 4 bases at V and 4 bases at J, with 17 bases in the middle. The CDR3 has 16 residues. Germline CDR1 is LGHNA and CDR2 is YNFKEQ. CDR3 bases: TGTGCCAGCAGCCCAAACTATGGCGTACTGAATCAGCCCCAGCATTTT. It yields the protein CASSPNYGVLNQPQHF.

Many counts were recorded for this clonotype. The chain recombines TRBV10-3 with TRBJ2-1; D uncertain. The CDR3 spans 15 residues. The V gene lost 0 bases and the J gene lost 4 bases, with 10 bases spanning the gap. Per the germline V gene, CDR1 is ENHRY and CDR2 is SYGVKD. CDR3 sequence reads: CAISESETPYNEQFF. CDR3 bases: TGTGCCATCAGTGAGTCGGAGACACCTTACAATGAGCAGTTCTTC.

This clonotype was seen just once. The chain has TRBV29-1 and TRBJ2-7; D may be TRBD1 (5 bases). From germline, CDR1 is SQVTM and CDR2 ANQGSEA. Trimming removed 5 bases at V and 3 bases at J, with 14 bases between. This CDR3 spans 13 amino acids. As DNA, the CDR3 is TGCAGCGTTTCTGCGGACACCATCTACGAGCAGTACTTC. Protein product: CSVSADTIYEQYF.

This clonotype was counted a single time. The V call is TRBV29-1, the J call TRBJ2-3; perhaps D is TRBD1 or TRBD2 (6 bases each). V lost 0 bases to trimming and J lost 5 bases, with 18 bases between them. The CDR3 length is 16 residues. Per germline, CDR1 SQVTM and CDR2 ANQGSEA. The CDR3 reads CSVEDRGTRPLDTQYF. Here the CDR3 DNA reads TGCAGCGTTGAAGATCGGGGGACAAGGCCTCTAGATACGCAGTATTTT.

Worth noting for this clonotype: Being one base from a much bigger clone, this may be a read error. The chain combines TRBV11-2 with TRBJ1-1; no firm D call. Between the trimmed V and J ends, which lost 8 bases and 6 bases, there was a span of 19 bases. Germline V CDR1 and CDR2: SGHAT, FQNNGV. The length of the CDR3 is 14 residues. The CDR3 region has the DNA TGTGCCAGCGGCCCGGAAGGAGGGAGCTCTGAAGCTTTCTTT. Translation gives CASGPEGGSSEAFF.

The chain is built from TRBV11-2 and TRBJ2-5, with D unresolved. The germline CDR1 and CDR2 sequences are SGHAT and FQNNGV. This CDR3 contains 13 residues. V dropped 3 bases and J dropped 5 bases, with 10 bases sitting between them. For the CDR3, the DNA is TGTGCCAGCAGCTTTACTACTGTTGAGACCCAGTACTTC. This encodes CASSFTTVETQYF.

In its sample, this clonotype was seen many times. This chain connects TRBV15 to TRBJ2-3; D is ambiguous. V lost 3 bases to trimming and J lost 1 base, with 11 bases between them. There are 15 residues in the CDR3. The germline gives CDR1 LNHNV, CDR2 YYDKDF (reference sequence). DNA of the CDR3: TGTGCCACCAGCAGTTCTAAAGGGCGCACAGATACGCAGTATTTT. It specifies CATSSSKGRTDTQYF.

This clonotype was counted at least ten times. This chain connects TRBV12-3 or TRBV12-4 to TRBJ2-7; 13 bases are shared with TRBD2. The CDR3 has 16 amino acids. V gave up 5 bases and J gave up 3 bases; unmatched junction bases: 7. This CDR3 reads CASSRSWTSGSYEQYV. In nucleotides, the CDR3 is TGTGCCAGCAGTCGAAGTTGGACTAGCGGGAGCTACGAGCAGTACGTC.

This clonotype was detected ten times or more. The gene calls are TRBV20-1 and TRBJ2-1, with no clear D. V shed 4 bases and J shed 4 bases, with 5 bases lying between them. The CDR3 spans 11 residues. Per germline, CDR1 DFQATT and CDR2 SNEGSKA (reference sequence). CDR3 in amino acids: CSATFYNEQFF. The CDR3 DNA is TGCAGTGCTACCTTTTACAATGAGCAGTTCTTC.

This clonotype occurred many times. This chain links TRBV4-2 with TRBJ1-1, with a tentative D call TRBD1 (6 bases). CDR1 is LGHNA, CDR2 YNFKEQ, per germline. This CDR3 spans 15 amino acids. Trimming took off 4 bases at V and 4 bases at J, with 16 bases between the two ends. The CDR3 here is CASSPSPRGGTEAFF. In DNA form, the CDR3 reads TGTGCCAGCAGCCCCTCTCCCAGGGGAGGCACTGAAGCTTTCTTT.

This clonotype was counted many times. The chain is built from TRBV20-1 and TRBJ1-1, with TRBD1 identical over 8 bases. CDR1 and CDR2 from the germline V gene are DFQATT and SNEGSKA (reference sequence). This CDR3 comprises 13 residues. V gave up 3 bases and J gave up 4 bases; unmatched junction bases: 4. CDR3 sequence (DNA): TGCAGTGCTAGGTCCGACAGGGGCACTGAAGCTTTCTTT. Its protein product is CSARSDRGTEAFF.

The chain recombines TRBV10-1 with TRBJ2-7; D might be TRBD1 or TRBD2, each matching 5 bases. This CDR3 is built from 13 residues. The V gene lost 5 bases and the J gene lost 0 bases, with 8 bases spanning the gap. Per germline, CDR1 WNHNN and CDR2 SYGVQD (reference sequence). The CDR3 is CASSPGPSYEQYF. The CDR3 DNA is TGCGCCAGCAGTCCGGGACCCTCCTACGAGCAGTACTTC.

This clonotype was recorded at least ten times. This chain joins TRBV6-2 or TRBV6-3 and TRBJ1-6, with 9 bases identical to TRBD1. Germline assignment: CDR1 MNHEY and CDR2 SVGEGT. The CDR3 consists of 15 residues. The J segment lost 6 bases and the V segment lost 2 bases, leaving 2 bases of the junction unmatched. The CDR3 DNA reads TGTGCCAGCAGTTACCAGGGACAGGGTAATTCACCCCTCCACTTT. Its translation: CASSYQGQGNSPLHF.

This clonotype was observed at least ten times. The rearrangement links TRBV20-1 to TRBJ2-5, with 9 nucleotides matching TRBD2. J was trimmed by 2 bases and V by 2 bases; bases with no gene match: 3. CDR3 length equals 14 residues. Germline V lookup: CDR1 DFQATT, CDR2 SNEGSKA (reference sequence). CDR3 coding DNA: TGCAGTGCTAGAAGACTAGCGGAACAAGAGACCCAGTACTTC. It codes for CSARRLAEQETQYF.